This T cell receptor (beta chain) comes out of a study of early T cells in non-severe SARS-CoV-2 infection. Deletions cut 7 bases from V and 10 bases from J, with 23 bases between. The germline gives CDR1 SGHVS, CDR2 FNYEAQ. The CDR3 sequence is 15 residues long. MiXCR, applied by TCRdb to the 5' RACE reads, yields one record per CDR3 protein. Here the sample spans 20,000 to 30,000 distinct CDR3 sequences, 5.5% being singletons. This clonotype was seen a handful of times. Sequencing input: whole blood. The V call is TRBV7-6, the J call TRBJ2-1; TRBD2 might be the D (7 bases). The origin of this receptor is an adult who was a healthcare worker with PCR-confirmed SARS-CoV-2 infection or an uninfected control (not recorded which). The CDR3 DNA is TGTGCCAGCACCTTCACAGGGACCAACGGGGGGGAGCAGTTCTTC. It is translated as CASTFTGTNGGEQFF. Full variable domain (rest looked up from reference TRBV7-6 and TRBJ2-1): GAGVSQSPRYKVTKRGQDVALRCDPISGHVSLYWYRQALGQGPEFLTYFNYEAQQDKSGLPNDRFSAERPEGSISTLTIQRTEQRDSAMYRCASTFTGTNGGEQFFGPGTRLTVL.